Listed here are 8 T cell receptor beta chains from one sample, sequenced in a study of shared clonotypes between healthy human individuals. Naive-designated CD8 cells lacked CD45RO, were positively enriched for CCR7, and omitted terminally differentiated effector memory CD45RA+ cells. The table came from immunoSEQ multiplex PCR; TCRdb's copy has only in-frame clones and leaves some out. Counted here are about 2.1 million clones, roughly 91% occurring once; the ten biggest clones make up about 1.8%. Sequenced input: naive CD8+ T cells from PBMCs. These receptors all stem from a man aged 18 to 29 in good health. Some clones in this sample may be carry-over from other donors' samples.

Only one count was recorded for this clone. The J gene is TRBJ1-1, the V gene TRBV7-8; D remains ambiguous. Trimming took off 8 bases at V and 0 bases at J, with 13 bases between the two ends. This CDR3 comprises 14 residues. The germline gives CDR1 SGHVS, CDR2 FQNEAQ. The CDR3 DNA sequence: TGTGCCAGCCATTCGCGGGATGTGAACACTGAAGCTTTCTTT. The encoded protein is CASHSRDVNTEAFF.

The chain employs TRBV28 and TRBJ2-6, with TRBD1 matching 8 bases. Germline V gene lookup returns CDR1 MDHEN and CDR2 SYDVKM. CDR3 size: 19 residues. Germline trimming cut 2 bases from V and 2 bases from J; bases unmatched to any gene: 11. As DNA, the CDR3 is TGTGCCAGCAGTTTAGTGGGTCAGGGGGCTAATGCTGGGGCCAACGTCCTGACTTTC. This codes for CASSLVGQGANAGANVLTF.

The chain uses TRBV9 and TRBJ1-1, with 7 bases identical to TRBD1. Per the germline V gene, CDR1 is SGDLS and CDR2 is YYNGEE. V lost 4 bases and J lost 6; bases outside the gene matches: 6. The CDR3 has 13 residues. CDR3 DNA: TGTGCCAGCAGCTCAGGGGGGTTCTCTGAAGCTTTCTTT. Its translation is CASSSGGFSEAFF.

The rearrangement joins TRBV19 to TRBJ2-7; D tentatively fits TRBD1 or TRBD2 (5 bases each). Trimming stripped 2 bases from V and 7 bases from J, with 12 bases between. The CDR3 runs to 13 residues. Germline V gene lookup returns CDR1 LNHDA and CDR2 SQIVND (reference sequence). This CDR3 reads CASSIWGGSEQYF. CDR3 in DNA: TGTGCCAGTAGTATATGGGGCGGGTCGGAGCAGTACTTC.

V usage is TRBV7-8 and J usage is TRBJ2-1; 7 positions agree with TRBD2. The CDR3 runs to 15 residues. Per the germline V gene, CDR1 is SGHVS and CDR2 is FQNEAQ. Trimming at V came to 5 bases and at J to 5 bases, leaving 9 bases not matched to a gene. CDR3: CASSRSTGTNNEQFF. The CDR3 DNA reads TGTGCCAGCAGCCGTTCAACCGGGACTAACAATGAGCAGTTCTTC.

The chain couples TRBV19 to TRBJ1-4; no clear D gene. The CDR3 is made up of 13 amino acids. V dropped 7 bases and J dropped 5 bases, with 11 bases sitting between them. Germline assignment: CDR1 LNHDA and CDR2 SQIVND (reference sequence). The CDR3 sequence is CASMGKANEKLFF. Written as DNA, the CDR3 is TGTGCCAGTATGGGAAAGGCGAATGAAAAACTGTTTTTT.

J is TRBJ2-1 and V is TRBV29-1; possibly TRBD2 for D (5 bases). Germline V gene sequence: CDR1 SQVTM, CDR2 ANQGSEA. The V end was cut by 5 bases, the J end by 1 base, with 15 bases between. CDR3 length: 15 amino acids. CDR3 sequence: CSVRLGLGSYNEQFF. The CDR3 coding sequence is TGCAGCGTTAGATTAGGACTGGGATCCTACAATGAGCAGTTCTTC.

The chain carries TRBV6-5 and TRBJ2-7; no clear D. The ends were cut back, 0 bases at V and 2 bases at J, with 14 bases in the middle. Germline V lookup: CDR1 MNHEY, CDR2 SVGAGI. This CDR3 is built from 16 residues. The CDR3 reads CASSYSRSRIAYEQYF. As DNA, the CDR3 is TGTGCCAGCAGTTACTCGAGATCCAGGATCGCCTACGAGCAGTACTTC.